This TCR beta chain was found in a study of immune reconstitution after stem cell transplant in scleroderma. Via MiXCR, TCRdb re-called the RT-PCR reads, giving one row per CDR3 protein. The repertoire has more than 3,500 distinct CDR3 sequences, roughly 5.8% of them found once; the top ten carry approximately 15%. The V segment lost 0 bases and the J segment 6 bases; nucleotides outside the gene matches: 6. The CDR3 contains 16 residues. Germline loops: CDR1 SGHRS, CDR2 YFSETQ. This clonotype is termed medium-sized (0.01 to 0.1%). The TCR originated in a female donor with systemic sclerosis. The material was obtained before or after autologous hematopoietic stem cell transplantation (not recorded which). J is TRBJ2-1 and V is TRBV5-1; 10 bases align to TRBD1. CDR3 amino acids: CASSLEGTGEGNEQFF. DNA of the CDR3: TGCGCCAGCAGCTTGGAGGGGACAGGGGAAGGCAATGAGCAGTTCTTC.